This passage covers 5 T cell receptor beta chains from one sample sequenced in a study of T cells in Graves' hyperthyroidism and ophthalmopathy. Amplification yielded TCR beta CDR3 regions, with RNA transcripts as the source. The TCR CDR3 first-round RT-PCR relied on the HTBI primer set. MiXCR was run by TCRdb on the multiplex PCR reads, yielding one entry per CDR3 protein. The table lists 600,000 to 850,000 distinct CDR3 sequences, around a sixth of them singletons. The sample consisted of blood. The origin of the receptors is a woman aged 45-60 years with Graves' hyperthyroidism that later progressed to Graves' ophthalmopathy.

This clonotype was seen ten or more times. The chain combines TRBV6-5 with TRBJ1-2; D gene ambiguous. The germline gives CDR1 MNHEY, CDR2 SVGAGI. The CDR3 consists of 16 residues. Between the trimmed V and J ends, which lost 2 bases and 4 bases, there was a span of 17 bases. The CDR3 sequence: CASSYRRVREVYGYTF. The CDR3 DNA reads TGTGCCAGCAGTTACCGAAGGGTTCGAGAAGTCTATGGCTACACCTTC.

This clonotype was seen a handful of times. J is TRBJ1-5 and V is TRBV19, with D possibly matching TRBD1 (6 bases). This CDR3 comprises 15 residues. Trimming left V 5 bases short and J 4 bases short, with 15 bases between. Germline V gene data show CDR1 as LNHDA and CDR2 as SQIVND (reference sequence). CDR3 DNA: TGTGCCAGTAGTTTTCGGCGGACAGATAATCAGCCCCAGCATTTT. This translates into CASSFRRTDNQPQHF.

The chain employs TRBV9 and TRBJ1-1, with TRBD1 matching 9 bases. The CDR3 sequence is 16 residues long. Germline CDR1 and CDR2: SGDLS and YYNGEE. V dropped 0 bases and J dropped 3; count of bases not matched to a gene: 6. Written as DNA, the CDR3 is TGTGCCAGCAGCGTAGGCCCGACAGGGGGGTACACTGAAGCTTTCTTT. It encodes CASSVGPTGGYTEAFF.

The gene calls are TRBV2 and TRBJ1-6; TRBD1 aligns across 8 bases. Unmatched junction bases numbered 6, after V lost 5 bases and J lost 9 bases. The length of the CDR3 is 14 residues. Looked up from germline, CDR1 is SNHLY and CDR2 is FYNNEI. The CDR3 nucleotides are TGTGCCAGCAGTTCCAGGACAGGGCTTTCACCCCTCCACTTT. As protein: CASSSRTGLSPLHF.

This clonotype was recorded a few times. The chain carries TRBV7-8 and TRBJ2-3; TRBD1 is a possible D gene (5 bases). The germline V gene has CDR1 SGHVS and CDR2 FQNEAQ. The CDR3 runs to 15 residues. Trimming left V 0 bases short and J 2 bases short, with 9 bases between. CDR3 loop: CASSLARAITDTQYF. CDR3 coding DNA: TGTGCCAGCAGCTTAGCCAGGGCTATCACAGATACGCAGTATTTT.